This T cell receptor (beta chain) stems from a study of blood T cell repertoires in COVID-19. This CDR3 is 15 amino acids long. V was cut by 0 bases and J by 5 bases, with 9 bases left in between. Germline V gives CDR1 SGHTS, CDR2 YDEGEE. Study processing details: The assay estimated nucleated cells by amplifying reference gene primers. Data came from immunoSEQ multiplex PCR; TCRdb stores just in-frame clones and leaves some out. That table gives V, J and clone size, and the DNA gave D and trimming. The sample contains over 200,000 clones, 80% to 90% of which appear only once. This clone was seen a few times.

This rearrangement joins TRBV5-8 to TRBJ1-6; TRBD1 might be the D (5 bases). The specimen was peripheral blood. This TCR came from a man aged 25 to 40 who had recovered from COVID-19. The CDR3 protein is CASSLGQGHNSPLHF. The CDR3 coding sequence is TGTGCCAGCAGCTTGGGGCAGGGCCATAATTCACCCCTCCACTTT. Using reference TRBV5-8 and TRBJ1-6 for the parts outside the CDR3, the full variable domain is EAGVTQSPTHLIKTRGQQATLRCSPISGHTSVYWYQQALGLGLQFLLWYDEGEERNRGNFPPRFSGRQFPNYSSELNVNALELEDSALYLCASSLGQGHNSPLHFGNGTRLTVT.